This T cell receptor beta chain was obtained from a study of shared clonotypes between healthy human individuals. TCRdb keeps only in-frame clones here, not all; method: immunoSEQ multiplex PCR. The sample shows about 380,000 clones, 90% to 97% of them seen only once. Germline values: CDR1 SQVTM, CDR2 ANQGSEA. The CDR3 runs to 15 residues. Germline trimming cut 2 bases from V and 6 bases from J; bases unmatched to any gene: 6. This receptor was obtained from a man aged 30-40 years in good health. Sequencing input: memory CD8+ T cells sorted from blood. Specified subset: CD45RO+ cells pooled with CCR7-negative TemRA cells. The rearrangement uses TRBV29-1 and TRBJ2-1, with TRBD1 identical over 11 bases. The CDR3 coding sequence is TGCAGCGTTGAAATTCCCGGGACAGGGGGCAATGAGCAGTTCTTC. It yields the protein CSVEIPGTGGNEQFF.